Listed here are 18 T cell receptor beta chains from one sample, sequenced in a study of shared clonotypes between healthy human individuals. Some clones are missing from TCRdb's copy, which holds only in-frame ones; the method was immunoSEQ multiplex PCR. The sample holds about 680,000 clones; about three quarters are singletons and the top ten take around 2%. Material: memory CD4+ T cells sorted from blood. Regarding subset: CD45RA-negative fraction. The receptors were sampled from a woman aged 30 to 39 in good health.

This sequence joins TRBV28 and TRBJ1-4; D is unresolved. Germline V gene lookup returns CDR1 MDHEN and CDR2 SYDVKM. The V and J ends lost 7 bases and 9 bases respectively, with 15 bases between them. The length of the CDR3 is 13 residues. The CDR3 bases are TGTGCCAGCACTTGGAGGCCTGGGCAAAAACTGTTTTTT. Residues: CASTWRPGQKLFF.

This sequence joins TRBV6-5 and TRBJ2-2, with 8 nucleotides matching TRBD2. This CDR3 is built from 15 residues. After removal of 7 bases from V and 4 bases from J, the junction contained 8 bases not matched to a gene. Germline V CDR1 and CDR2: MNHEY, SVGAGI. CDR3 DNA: TGTGCCAGCAAGGGGAGAGCGGGAGTCACCGGGGAGCTGTTTTTT. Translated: CASKGRAGVTGELFF.

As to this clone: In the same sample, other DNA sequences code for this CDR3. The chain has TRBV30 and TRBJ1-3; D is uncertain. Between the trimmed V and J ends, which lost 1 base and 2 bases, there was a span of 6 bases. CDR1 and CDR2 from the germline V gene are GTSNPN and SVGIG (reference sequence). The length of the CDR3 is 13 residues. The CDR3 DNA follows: TGTGCCTGGAGTGGCGGGGCTGGAAACACCATATATTTT. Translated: CAWSGGAGNTIYF.

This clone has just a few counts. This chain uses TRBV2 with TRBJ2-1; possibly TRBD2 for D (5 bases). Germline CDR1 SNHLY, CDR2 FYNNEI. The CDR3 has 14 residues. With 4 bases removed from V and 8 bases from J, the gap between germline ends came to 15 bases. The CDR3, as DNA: TGTGCCAGCAGTGGGCGGGTGACGTTTGATGAGCAGTTCTTC. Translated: CASSGRVTFDEQFF.

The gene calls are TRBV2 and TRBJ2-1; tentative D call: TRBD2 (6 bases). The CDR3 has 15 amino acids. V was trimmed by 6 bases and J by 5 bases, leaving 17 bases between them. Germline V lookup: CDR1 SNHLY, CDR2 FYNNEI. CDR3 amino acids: CASSRGFPGDNEQFF. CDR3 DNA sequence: TGTGCCAGCAGCCGGGGGTTTCCGGGGGACAATGAGCAGTTCTTC.

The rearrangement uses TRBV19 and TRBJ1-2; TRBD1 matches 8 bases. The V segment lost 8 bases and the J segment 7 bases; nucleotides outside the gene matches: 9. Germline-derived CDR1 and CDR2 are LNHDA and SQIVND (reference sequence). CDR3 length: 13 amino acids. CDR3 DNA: TGTGCCAGTGCTGACAGGGGTGGTCGTGGCTACACCTTC. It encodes CASADRGGRGYTF.

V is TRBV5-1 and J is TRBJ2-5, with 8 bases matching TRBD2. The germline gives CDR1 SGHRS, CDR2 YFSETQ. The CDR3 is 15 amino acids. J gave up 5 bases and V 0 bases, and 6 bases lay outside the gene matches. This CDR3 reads CASSLGAGAGETQYF. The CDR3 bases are TGCGCCAGCAGCTTGGGAGCGGGGGCAGGGGAGACCCAGTACTTC. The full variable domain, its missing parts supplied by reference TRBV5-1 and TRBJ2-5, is KAGVTQTPRYLIKTRGQQVTLSCSPISGHRSVSWYQQTPGQGLQFLFEYFSETQRNKGNFPGRFSGRQFSNSRSEMNVSTLELGDSALYLCASSLGAGAGETQYFGPGTRLLVL.

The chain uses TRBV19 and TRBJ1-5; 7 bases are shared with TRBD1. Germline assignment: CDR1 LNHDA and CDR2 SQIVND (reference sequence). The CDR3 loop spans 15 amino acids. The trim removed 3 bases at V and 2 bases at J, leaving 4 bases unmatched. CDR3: CASSIGQAGNQPQHF. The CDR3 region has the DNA TGTGCCAGTAGTATCGGACAGGCCGGCAATCAGCCCCAGCATTTT.

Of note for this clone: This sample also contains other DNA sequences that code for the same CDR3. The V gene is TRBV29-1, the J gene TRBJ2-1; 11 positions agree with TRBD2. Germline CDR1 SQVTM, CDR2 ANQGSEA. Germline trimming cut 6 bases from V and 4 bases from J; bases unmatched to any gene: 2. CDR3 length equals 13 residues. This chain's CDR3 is CSVRTSGYNEQFF. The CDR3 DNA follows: TGCAGCGTCAGGACTAGCGGGTACAATGAGCAGTTCTTC.

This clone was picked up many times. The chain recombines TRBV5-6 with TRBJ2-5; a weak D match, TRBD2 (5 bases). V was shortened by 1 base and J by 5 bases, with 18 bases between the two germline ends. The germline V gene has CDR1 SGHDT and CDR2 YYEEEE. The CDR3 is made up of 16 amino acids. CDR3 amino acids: CASSLRGGQRSETQYF. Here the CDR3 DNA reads TGTGCCAGCAGCTTGCGTGGCGGGCAGCGCTCGGAGACCCAGTACTTC.

CDR3 region: CASSLALRTGNEKLFF. CDR3 coding DNA: TGCGCCAGCAGCTTGGCCCTAAGGACAGGTAATGAAAAACTGTTTTTT. This chain joins TRBV5-1 and TRBJ1-4; 7 bases match TRBD1. The CDR3 extends over 16 amino acids. Losses at the gene ends were 0 bases for V and 4 bases for J; bases not matched to a gene: 6. The germline gives CDR1 SGHRS, CDR2 YFSETQ.

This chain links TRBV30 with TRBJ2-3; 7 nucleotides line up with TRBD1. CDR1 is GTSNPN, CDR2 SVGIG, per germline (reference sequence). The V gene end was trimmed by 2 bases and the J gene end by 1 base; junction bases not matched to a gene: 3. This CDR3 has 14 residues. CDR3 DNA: TGTGCCTGGAGTACAACAGGGGGCACAGATACGCAGTATTTT. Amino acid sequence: CAWSTTGGTDTQYF. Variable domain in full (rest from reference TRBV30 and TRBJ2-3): SQTIHQWPATLVQPVGSPLSLECTVEGTSNPNLYWYRQAAGRGLQLLFYSVGIGQISSEVPQNLSASRPQDRQFILSSKKLLLSDSGFYLCAWSTTGGTDTQYFGPGTRLTVL.

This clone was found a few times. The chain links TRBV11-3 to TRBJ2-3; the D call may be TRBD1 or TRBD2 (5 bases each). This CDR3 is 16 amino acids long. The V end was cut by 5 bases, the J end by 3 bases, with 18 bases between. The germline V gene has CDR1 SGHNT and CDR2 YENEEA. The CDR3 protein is CASSGDADQATDTQYF. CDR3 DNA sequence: TGTGCCAGCAGCGGGGACGCAGACCAAGCGACAGATACGCAGTATTTT.

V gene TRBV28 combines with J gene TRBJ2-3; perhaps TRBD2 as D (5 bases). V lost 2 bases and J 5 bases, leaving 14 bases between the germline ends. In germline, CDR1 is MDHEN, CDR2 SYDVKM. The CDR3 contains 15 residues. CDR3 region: CASSLRGRVGDTQYF. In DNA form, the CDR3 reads TGTGCCAGCAGTTTACGTGGGAGAGTAGGAGATACGCAGTATTTT.

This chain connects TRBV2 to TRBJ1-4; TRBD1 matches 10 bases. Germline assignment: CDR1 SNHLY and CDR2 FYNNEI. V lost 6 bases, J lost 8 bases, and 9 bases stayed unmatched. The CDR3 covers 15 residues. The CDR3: CASRASGQGLEKLFF. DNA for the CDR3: TGTGCCAGCAGAGCCTCGGGACAGGGGCTGGAAAAACTGTTTTTT.

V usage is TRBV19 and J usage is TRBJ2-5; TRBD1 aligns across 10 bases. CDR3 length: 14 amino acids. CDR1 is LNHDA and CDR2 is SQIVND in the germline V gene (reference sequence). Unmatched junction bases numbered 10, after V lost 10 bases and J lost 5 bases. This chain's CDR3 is CATRSGTGAETQYF. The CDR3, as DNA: TGTGCCACCCGTTCCGGGACAGGGGCGGAGACCCAGTACTTC.

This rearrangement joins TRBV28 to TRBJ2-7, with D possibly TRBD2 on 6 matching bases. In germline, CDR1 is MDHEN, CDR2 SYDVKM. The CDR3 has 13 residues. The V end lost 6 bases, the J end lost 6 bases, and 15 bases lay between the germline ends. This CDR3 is CASSRKLAAEQYF. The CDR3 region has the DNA TGTGCCAGCAGCCGGAAACTAGCTGCCGAGCAGTACTTC.

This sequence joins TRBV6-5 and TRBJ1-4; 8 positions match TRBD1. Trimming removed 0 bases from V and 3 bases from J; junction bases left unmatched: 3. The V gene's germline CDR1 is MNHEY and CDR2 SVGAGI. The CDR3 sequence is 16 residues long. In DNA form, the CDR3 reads TGTGCCAGCAGTTACTCGACAGGGGTCTCTAATGAAAAACTGTTTTTT. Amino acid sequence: CASSYSTGVSNEKLFF.